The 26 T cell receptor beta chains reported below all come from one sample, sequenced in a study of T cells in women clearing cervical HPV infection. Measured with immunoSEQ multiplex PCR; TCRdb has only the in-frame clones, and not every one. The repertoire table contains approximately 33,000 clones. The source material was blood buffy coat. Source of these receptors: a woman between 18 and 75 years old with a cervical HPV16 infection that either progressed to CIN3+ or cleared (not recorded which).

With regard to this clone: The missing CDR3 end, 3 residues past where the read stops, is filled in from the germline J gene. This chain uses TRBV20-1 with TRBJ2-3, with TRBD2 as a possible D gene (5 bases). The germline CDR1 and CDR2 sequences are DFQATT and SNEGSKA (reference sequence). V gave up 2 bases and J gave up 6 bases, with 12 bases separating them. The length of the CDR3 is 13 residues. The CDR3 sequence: CSARPDTGDTQYF. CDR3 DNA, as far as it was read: TGCAGTGCTAGACCCGACACGGGGGATACG.

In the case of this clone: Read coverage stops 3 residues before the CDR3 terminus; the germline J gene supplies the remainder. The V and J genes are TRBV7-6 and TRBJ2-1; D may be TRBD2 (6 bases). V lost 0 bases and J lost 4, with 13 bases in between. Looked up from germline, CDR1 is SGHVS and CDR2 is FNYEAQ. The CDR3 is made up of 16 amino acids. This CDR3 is CASSLAGPGGYNEQFF. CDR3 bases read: TGTGCCAGCAGCTTAGCAGGCCCCGGGGGATACAATGAG. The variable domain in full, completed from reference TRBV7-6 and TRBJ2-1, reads GAGVSQSPRYKVTKRGQDVALRCDPISGHVSLYWYRQALGQGPEFLTYFNYEAQQDKSGLPNDRFSAERPEGSISTLTIQRTEQRDSAMYRCASSLAGPGGYNEQFFGPGTRLTVL.

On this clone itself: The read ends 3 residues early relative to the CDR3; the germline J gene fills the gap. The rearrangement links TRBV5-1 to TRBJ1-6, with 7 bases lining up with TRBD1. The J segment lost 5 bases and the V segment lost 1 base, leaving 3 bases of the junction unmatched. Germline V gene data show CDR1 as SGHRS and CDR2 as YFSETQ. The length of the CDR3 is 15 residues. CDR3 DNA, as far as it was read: TGCGCCAGCAGCTTGACGGGACAGAATAATTCACCC. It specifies CASSLTGQNNSP. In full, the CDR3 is CASSLTGQNNSPLHF.

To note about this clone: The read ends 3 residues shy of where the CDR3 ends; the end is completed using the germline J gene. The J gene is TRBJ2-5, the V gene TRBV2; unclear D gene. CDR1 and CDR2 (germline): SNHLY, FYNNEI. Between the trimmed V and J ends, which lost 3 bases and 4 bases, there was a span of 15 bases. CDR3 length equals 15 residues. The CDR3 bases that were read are TGTGCCAGCAGTGATTTAGCCGGAGTAGGAGAGACC. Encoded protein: CASSDLAGVGET. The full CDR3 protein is CASSDLAGVGETQYF.

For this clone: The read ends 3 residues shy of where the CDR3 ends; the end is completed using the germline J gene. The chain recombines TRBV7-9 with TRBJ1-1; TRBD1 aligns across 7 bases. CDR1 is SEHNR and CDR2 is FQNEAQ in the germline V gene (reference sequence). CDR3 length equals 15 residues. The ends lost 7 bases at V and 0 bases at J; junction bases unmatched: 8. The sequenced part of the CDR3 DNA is TGTGCCAGCACCTTTGAGGGGGCGGTGAACACTGAA. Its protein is CASTFEGAVNTE. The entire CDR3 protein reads CASTFEGAVNTEAFF.

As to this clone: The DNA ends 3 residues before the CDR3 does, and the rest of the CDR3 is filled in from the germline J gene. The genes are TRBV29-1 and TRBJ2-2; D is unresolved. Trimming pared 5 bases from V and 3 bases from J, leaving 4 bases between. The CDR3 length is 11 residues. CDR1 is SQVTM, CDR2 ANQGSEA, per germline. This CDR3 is CSVPYTGELFF. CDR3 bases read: TGCAGCGTTCCTTACACCGGGGAG.

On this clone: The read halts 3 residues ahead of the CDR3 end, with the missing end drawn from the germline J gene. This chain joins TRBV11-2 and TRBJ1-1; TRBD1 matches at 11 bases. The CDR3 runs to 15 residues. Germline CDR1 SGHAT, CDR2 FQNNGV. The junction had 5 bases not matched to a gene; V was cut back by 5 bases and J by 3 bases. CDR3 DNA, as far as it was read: TGTGCCAGCAGCCCAAGGGACAGGGGGGACACTGAA. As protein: CASSPRDRGDTE. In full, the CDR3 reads CASSPRDRGDTEAFF.

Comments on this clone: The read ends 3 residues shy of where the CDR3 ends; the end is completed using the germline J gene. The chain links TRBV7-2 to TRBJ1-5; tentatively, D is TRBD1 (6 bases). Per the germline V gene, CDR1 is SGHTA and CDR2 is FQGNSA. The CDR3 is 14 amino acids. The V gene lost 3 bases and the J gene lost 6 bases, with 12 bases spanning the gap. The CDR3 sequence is CASSFGGPGQPQHF. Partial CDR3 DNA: TGTGCCAGCAGCTTCGGGGGGCCGGGTCAGCCC.

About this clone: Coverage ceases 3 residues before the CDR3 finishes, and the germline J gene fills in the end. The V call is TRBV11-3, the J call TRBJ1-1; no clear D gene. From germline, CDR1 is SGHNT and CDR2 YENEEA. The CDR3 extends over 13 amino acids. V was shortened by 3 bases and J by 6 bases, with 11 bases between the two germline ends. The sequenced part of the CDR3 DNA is TGTGCCAGCAGCTTCGGACTAGGAGCTGAA. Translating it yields CASSFGLGAE. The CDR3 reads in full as CASSFGLGAEAFF.

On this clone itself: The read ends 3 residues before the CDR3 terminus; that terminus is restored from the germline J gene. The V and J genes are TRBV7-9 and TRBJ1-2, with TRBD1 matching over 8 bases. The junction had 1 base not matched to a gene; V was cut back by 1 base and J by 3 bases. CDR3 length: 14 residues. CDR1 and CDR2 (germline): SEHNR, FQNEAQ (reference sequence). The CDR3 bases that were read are TGTGCCAGCAGCTTAGAGACAGGGGACTATGGC. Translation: CASSLETGDYG. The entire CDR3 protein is CASSLETGDYGYTF.

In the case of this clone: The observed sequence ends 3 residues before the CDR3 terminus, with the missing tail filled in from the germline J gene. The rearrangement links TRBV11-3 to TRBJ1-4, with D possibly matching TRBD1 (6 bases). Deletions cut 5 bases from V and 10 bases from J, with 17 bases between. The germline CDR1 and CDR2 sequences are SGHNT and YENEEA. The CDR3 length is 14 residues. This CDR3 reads CASSGTGTKGKLFF. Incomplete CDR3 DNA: TGTGCCAGCAGCGGTACCGGGACAAAGGGAAAA.

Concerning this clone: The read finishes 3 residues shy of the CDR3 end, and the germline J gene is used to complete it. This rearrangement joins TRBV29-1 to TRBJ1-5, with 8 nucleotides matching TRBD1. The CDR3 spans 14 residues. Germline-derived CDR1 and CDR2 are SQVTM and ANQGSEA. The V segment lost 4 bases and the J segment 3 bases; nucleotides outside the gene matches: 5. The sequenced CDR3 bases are TGCAGCGTTGTAACGGGACAGGTCAATCAGCCC. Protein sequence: CSVVTGQVNQP. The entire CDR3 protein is CSVVTGQVNQPQHF. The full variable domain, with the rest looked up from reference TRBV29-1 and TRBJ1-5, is SAVISQKPSRDICQRGTSLTIQCQVDSQVTMMFWYRQQPGQSLTLIATANQGSEATYESGFVIDKFPISRPNLTFSTLTVSNMSPEDSSIYLCSVVTGQVNQPQHFGDGTRLSIL.

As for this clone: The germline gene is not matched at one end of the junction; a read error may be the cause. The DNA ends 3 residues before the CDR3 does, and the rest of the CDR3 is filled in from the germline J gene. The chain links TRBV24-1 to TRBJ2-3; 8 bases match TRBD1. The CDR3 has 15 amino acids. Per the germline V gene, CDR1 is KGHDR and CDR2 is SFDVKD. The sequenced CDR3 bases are TGTGCCACCAGTGATCACAGGACAGGGTCAGAGACG. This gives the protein CATSDHRTGSET. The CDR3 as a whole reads CATSDHRTGSETQYF.

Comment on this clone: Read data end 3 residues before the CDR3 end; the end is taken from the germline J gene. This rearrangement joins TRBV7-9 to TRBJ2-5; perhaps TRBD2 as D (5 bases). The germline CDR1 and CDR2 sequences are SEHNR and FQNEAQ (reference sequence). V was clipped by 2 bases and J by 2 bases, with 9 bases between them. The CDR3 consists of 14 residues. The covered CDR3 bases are TGTGCCAGCAGCTTAAGGCTAGCACAAGAGACC. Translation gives CASSLRLAQET. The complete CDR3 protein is CASSLRLAQETQYF.

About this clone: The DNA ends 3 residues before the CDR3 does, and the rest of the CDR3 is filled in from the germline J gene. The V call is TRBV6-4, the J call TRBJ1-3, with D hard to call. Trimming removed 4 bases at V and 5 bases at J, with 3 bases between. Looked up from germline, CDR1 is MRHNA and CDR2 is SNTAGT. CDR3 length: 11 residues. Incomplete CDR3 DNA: TGTGCCAGCAGTGTAAGAAACACC. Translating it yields CASSVRNT. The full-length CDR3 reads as CASSVRNTIYF.

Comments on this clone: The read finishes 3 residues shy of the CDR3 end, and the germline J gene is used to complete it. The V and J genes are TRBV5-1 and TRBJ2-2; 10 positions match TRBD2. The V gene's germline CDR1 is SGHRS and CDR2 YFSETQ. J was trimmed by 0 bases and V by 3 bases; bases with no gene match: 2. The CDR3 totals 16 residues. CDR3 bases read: TGCGCCAGCAGCTCCGGGACTAGCGCGAACACCGGGGAG. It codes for CASSSGTSANTGE. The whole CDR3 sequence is CASSSGTSANTGELFF.

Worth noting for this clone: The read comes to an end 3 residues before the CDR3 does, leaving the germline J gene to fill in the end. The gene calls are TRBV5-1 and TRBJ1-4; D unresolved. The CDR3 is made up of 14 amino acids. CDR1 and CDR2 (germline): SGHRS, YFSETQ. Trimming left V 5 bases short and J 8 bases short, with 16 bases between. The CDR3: CASRPGELGEKLFF. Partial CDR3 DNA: TGCGCCAGCAGACCCGGAGAATTAGGGGAAAAA.

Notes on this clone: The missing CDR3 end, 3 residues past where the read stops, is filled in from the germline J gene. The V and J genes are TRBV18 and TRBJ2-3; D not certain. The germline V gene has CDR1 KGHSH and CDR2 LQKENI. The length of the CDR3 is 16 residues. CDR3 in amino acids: CASSQPLRWVQETQYF. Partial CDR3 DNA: TGTGCCAGCTCACAACCGCTGCGGTGGGTCCAAGAGACG.

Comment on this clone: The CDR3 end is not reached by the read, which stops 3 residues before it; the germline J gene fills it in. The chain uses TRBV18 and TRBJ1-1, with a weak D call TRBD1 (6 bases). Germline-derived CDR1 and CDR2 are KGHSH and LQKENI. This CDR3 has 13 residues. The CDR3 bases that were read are TGTGCCAGCTCAGCTTACCGGGACATCGCA. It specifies CASSAYRDIA. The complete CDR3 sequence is CASSAYRDIAAFF.

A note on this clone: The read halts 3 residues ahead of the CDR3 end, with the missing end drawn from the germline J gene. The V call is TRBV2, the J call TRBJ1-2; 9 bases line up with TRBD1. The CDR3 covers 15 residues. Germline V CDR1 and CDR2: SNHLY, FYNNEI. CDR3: CASSTSGTGSYDYTF. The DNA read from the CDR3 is TGTGCCAGCAGTACCTCCGGGACAGGGTCCTACGAC.

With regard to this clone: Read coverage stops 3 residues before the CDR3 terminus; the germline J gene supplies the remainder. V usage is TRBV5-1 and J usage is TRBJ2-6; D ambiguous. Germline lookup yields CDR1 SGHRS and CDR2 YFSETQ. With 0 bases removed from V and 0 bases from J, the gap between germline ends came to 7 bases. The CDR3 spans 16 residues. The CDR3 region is CASSLETLSGANVLTF. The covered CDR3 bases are TGCGCCAGCAGCTTGGAGACTCTCTCTGGGGCCAACGTC.

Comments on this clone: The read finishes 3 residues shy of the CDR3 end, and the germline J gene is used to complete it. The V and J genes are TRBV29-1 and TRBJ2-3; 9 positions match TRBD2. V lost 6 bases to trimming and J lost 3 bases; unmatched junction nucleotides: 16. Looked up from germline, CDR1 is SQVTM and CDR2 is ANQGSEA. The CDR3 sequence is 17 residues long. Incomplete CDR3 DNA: TGCAGCGTACCCGGGACTAGCATGAGGGGGGGAACAGATACG. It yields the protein CSVPGTSMRGGTDT. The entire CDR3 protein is CSVPGTSMRGGTDTQYF.

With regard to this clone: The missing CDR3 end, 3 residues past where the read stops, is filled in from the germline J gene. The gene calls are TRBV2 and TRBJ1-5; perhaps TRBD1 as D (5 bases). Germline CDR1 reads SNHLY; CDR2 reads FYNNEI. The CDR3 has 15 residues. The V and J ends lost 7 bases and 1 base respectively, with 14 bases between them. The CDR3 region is CASTRDSRSNQPQHF. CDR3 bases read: TGTGCCAGCACCCGGGACTCAAGGAGCAATCAGCCC.

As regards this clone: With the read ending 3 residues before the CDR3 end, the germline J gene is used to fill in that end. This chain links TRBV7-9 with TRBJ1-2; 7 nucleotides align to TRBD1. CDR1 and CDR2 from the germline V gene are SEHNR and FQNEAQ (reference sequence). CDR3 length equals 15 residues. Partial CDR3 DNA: TGTGCCAGCAGACTCGCGTTCAGGGGGAGGGATGAC. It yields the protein CASRLAFRGRDD. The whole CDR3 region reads CASRLAFRGRDDYTF.

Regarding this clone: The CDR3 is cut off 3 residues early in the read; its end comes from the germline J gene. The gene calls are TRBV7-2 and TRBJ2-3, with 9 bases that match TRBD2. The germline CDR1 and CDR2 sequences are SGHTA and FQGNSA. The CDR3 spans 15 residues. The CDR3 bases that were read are TGTGCCAGCAGCTTTATAGCGGGGGTACAAGAGACG. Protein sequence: CASSFIAGVQET. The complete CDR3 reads CASSFIAGVQETQYF.

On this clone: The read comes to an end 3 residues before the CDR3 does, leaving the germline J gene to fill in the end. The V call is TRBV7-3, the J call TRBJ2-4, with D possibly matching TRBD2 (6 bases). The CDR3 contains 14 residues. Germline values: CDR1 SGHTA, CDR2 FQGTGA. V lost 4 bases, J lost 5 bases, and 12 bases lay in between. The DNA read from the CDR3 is TGTGCCAGCAGCTCCTTCGGGGGAGAAAACATT. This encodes CASSSFGGENI. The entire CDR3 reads CASSSFGGENIQYF.